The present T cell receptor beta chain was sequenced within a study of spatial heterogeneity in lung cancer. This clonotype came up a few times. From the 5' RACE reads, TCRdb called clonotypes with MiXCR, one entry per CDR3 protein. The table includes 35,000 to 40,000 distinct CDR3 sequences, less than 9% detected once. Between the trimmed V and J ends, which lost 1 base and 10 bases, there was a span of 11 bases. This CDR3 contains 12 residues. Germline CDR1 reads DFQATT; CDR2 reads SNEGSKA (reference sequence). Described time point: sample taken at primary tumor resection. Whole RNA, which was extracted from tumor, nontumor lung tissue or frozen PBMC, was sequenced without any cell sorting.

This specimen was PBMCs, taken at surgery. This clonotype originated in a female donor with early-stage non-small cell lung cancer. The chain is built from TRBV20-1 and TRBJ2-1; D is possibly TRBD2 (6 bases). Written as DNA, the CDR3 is TGCAGTGCTAGAGGTAGCGGAACGGAGCAGTTCTTC. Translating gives CSARGSGTEQFF.